The entry that follows covers one T cell receptor (beta chain) sequence. No cognate antigen has been identified for it. No base-level quality is on record; no much larger clone is a single base apart. The sample belongs to a study of a mutant IDH1 vaccine in newly diagnosed glioma (dated by TCRdb to the early 2020s). About the full investigation: Across visits V03 through V10, patients got a total of eight vaccinations, given in weeks 1, 3, 5, 7, 11, 15, 19 and 23. Peripheral blood samples were drawn at six visits, namely V03 (baseline), V05, V07, V10, V12 and V13. Before enrollment, most patients had been given radiochemotherapy with temozolomide as standard therapy, while the rest had received either radiotherapy alone or temozolomide alone. For exploratory analyses, longitudinal TCRB deep sequencing was carried out in 25 treated patients wherever samples were available. Vaccination began 4-6 weeks after radiotherapy alone, or alongside temozolomide cycles in the chemotherapy-containing groups. Of the 30 or so patients who were treated, about 60% were male and around 38% were female, and the mean age was around 41 years. General findings and caveats noted by the study authors: No apparent relationship was observed between pseudoprogression and alterations in the top peripheral T cell clonotypes detected by TCRB sequencing. The authors stated that sample limitations prevented analyses of patient blood samples from being reproduced. Immune responses induced by the vaccine were seen in around 93% of patients across multiple MHC alleles. PBMC samples for TCRB deep sequencing were selected based on availability.

Explained via the paper, the time point label denotes: week 11, during vaccination. Each vaccine dose, consisting of 300 ug of a 20-mer mutant IDH1 peptide in Montanide, was administered subcutaneously with topical imiquimod. The donors had newly diagnosed IDH1-mutant astrocytomas of WHO grade 3 or 4 that showed loss of nuclear ATRX. The samples were drawn from NOA16, a multicentre, single-arm, open-label phase I trial in Germany that tested a mutant IDH1 peptide vaccine in humans for the first time. Genomic DNA for TCRB sequencing was extracted from EDTA blood using the DNeasy Blood and Tissue Kit. Between the V and J ends, shortened by 2 bases and 8 bases respectively, the junction contains 18 bases. The germline V gene encodes CDR1 MNHNS and CDR2 SASEGT. Including cysteine and phenylalanine, the CDR3 has 15 amino acids. The entry retains the CDR3 DNA only, 45 bases that are in frame from base 1.

Libraries came from the immunoSEQ multiplex PCR assay. Following the manufacturer's protocol, the hsTCRB Kit was used to amplify rearranged TCR beta chain sequences. Sequencing of TCRB libraries was carried out on an Illumina MiSeq. In the source study's methods: The kit vendor's proprietary platform handled demultiplexing, trimming and gene mapping. TCRdb re-hosts the immuneACCESS table, in-frame sequences only. Its copies lack some clones; in the studies checked, an unresolved V gene accounts for under half of them, and the cause for the rest is not known. That table furnishes V, J and clone size, whereas the DNA furnished D and trimming. This sample has about 62,000 clones in its table, and around 91% of those were observed once. The biggest ten clones account for roughly 1.9% of the sample.

This sequence uses TRBV6-1 and TRBJ1-2; TRBD1 is a weak D gene call, 5 bases matching. This TCR came from a man in his forties or fifties with glioma. Sample: PBMCs, taken from a glioma patient whose treatment included an IDH1 peptide vaccine. The CDR3 here reads CASSELSSGGVGYTF. The DNA sequence is as follows: TGTGCCAGCAGTGAACTTTCGTCGGGGGGAGTAGGCTACACCTTC.